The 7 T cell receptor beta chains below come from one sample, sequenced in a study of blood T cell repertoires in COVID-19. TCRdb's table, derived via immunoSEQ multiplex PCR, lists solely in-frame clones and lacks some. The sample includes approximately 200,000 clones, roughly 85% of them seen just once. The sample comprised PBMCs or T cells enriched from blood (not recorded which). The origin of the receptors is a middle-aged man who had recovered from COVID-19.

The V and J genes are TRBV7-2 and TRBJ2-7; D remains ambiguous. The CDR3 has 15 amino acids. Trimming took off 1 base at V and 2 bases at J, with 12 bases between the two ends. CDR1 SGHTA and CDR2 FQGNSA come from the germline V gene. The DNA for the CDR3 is TGTGCCAGCAGCTTAGTCCCTAGAGAGACCTACGAGCAGTACTTC. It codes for CASSLVPRETYEQYF.

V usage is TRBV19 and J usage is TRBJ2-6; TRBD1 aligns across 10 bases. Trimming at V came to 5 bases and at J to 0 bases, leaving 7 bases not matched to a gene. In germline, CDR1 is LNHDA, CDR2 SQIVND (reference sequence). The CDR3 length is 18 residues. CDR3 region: CASSPRTGGASGANVLTF. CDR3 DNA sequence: TGTGCCAGTAGTCCCCGGACAGGGGGAGCCTCTGGGGCCAACGTCCTGACTTTC. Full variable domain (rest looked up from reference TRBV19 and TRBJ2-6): DGGITQSPKYLFRKEGQNVTLSCEQNLNHDAMYWYRQDPGQGLRLIYYSQIVNDFQKGDIAEGYSVSREKKESFPLTVTSAQKNPTAFYLCASSPRTGGASGANVLTFGAGSRLTVL.

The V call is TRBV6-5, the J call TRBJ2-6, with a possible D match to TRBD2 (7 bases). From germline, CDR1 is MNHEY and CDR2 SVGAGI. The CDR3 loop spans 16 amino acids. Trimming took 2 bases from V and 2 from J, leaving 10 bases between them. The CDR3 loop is CASSYAGAAGANVLTF. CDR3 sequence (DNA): TGTGCCAGCAGTTACGCGGGGGCGGCTGGGGCCAACGTCCTGACTTTC.

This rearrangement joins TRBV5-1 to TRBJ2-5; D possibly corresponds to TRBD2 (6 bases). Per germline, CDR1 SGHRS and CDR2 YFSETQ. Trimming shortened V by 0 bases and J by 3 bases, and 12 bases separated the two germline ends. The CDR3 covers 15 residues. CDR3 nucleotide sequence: TGCGCCAGCAGCTTGGCCGGAGGGCGGGAAGAGACCCAGTACTTC. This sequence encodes CASSLAGGREETQYF.

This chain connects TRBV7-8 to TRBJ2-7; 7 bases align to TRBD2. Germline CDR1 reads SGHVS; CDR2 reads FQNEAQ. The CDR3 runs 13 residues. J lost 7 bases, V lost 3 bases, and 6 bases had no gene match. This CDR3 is CASSLGGSGEQYF. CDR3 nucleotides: TGTGCCAGCAGCTTGGGGGGGTCGGGAGAGCAGTACTTC.

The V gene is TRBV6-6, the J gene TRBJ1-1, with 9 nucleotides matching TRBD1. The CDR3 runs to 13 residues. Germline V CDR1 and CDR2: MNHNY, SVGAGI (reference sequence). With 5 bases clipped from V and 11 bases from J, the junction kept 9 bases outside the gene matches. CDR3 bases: TGTGCCAGCAGTCATGGACAGGGGATGGTGGCTTTCTTT. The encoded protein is CASSHGQGMVAFF.

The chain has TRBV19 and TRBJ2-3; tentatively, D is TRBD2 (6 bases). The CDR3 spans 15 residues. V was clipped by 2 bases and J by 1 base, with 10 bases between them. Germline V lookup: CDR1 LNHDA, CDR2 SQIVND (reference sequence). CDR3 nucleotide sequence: TGTGCCAGTAGTATAAGGGACTCCCGCACAGATACGCAGTATTTT. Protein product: CASSIRDSRTDTQYF.